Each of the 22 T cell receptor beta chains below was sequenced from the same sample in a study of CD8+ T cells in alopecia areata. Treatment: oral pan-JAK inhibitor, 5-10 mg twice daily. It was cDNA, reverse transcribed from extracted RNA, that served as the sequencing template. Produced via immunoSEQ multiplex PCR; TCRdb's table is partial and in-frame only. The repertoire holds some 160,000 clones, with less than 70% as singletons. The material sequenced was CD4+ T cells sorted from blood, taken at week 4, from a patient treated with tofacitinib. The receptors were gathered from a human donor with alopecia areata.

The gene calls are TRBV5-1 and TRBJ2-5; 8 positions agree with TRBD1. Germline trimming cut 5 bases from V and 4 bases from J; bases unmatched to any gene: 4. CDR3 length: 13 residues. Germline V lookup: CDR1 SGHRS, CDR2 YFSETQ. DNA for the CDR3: TGCGCCAGCAGTTTTACAGGGGGAGAGACCCAGTACTTC. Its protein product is CASSFTGGETQYF.

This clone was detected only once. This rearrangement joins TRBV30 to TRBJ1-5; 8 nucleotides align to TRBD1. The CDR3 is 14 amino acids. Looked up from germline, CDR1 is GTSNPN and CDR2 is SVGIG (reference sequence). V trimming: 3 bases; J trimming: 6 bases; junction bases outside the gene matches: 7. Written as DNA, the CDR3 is TGTGCCTGGAGAGACAGGGGTTGGGGTCAGCCCCAGCATTTT. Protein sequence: CAWRDRGWGQPQHF.

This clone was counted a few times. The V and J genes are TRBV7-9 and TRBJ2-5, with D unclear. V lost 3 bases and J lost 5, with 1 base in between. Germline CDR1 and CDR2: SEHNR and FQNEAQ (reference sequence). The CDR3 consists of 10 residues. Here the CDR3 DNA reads TGTGCCAGCAGCTTGGAGACCCAGTACTTC. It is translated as CASSLETQYF.

CDR3 DNA sequence: TGTGCCAGCAGCCGCTCGCGCAATCAGCCCCAGCATTTT. Protein product: CASSRSRNQPQHF. The chain combines TRBV5-6 with TRBJ1-5; unclear D gene. The CDR3 contains 13 residues. CDR1 and CDR2 (germline): SGHDT, YYEEEE. Trimming removed 4 bases at V and 2 bases at J, with 7 bases between.

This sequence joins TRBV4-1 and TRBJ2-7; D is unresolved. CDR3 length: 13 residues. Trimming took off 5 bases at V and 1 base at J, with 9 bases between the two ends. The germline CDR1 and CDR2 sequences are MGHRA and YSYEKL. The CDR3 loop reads CASSKQYSYEQYF. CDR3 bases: TGCGCCAGCAGCAAACAGTATTCCTACGAGCAGTACTTC.

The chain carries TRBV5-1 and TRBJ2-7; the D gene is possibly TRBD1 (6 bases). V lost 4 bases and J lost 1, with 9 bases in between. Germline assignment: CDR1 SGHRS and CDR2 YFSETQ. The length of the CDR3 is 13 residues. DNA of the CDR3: TGCGCCAGCAGCCCCACAGGGTCCTACGAGCAGTACTTC. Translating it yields CASSPTGSYEQYF.

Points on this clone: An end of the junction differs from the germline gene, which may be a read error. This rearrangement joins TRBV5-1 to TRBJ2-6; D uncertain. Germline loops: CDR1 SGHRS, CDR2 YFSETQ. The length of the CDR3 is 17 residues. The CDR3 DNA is TGCGCCGGCAGCTTGACCCTACATTTTGCTGGGGCCAACGTCCTGACTTTC. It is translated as CAGSLTLHFAGANVLTF.

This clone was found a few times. CDR3 coding DNA: TGTGCCAGCAGCGAGAGAGGGCGGGGGGGATACAATGAGCAGTTCTTC. Translation gives CASSERGRGGYNEQFF. The chain joins TRBV9 to TRBJ2-1; 9 nucleotides agree with TRBD2. The CDR3 has 16 amino acids. V shed 3 bases and J 4 bases; nucleotides not matched to a gene: 8. In germline, CDR1 is SGDLS, CDR2 YYNGEE.

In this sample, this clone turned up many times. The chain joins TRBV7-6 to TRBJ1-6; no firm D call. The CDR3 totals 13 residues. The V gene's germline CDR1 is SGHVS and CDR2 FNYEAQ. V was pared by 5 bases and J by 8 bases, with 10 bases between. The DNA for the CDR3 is TGTGCCAGCAGCCCTACCGAGGATTCACCCCTCCACTTT. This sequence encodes CASSPTEDSPLHF.

CDR3 in amino acids: CSARTGQINEQFF. The CDR3 bases are TGCAGCGCCCGGACAGGGCAAATCAATGAGCAGTTCTTC. The V and J genes are TRBV29-1 and TRBJ2-1; TRBD1 matches 8 bases. V trimming: 7 bases; J trimming: 6 bases; junction bases outside the gene matches: 8. Per germline, CDR1 SQVTM and CDR2 ANQGSEA. The CDR3 has 13 residues.

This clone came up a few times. DNA of the CDR3: TGTGCCAGCAGCCCGAGGGCAGGGGACTATGGCTACACCTTC. Its protein product is CASSPRAGDYGYTF. The gene calls are TRBV7-6 and TRBJ1-2; a possible D gene is TRBD1 (6 bases). V was clipped by 5 bases and J by 3 bases, with 13 bases between them. The CDR3 spans 14 residues. Germline assignment: CDR1 SGHVS and CDR2 FNYEAQ.

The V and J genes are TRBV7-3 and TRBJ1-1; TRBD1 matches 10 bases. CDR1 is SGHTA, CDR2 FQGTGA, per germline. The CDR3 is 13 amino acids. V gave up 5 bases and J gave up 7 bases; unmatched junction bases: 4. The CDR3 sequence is CASSVTGGDEAFF. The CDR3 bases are TGTGCCAGCAGCGTGACAGGGGGCGATGAAGCTTTCTTT.

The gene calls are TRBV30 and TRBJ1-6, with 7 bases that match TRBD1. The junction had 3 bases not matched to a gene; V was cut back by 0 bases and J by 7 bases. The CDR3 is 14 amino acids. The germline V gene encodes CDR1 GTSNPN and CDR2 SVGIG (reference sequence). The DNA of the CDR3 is TGTGCCTGGAGTGTAACAGGGGCGAATTCACCCCTCCACTTT. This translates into CAWSVTGANSPLHF.

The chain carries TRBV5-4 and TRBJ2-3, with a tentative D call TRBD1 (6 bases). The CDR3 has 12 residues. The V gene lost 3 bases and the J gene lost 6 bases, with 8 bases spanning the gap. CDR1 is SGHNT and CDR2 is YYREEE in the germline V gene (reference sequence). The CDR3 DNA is TGTGCCAGCAGCTCTAGGGGGGATACGCAGTATTTT. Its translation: CASSSRGDTQYF.

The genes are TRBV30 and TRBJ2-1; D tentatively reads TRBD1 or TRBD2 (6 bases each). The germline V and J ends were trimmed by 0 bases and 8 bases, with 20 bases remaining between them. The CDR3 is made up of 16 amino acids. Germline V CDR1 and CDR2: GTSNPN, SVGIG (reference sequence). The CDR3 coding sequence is TGTGCCTGGAGTGTACGGGGGCGCCTACTCGGGGATGAGCAGTTCTTC. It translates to CAWSVRGRLLGDEQFF.

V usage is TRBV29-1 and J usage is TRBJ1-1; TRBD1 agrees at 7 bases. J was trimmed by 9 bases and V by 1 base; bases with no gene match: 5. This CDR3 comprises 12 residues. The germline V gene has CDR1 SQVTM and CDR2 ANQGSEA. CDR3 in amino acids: CSVEVTGDKAFF. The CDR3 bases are TGCAGCGTTGAAGTTACAGGGGACAAAGCTTTCTTT.

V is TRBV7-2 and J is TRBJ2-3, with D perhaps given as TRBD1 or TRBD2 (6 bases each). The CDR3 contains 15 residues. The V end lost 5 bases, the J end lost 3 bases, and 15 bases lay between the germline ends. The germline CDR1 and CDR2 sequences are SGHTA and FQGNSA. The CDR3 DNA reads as TGTGCCAGCAGCCTGAGGGGGGTAAGGACAGATACGCAGTATTTT. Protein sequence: CASSLRGVRTDTQYF.

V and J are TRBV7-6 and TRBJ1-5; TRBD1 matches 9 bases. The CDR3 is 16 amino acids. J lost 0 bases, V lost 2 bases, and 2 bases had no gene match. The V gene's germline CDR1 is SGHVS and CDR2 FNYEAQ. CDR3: CASSLRTGDSNQPQHF. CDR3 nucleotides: TGTGCCAGCAGCTTAAGGACAGGGGATAGCAATCAGCCCCAGCATTTT.

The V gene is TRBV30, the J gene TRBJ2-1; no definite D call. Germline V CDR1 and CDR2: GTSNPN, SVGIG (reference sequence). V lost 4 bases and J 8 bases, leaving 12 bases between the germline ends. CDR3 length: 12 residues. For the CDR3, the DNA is TGTGCCTGGAAGGACCTTAACCATGAGCAGTTCTTC. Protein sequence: CAWKDLNHEQFF.

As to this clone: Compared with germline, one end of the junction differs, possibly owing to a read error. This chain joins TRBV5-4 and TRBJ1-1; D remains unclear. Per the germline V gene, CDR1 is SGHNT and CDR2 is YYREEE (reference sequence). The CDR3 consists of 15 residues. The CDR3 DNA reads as TGTGCCAGCAGCTTGGGAGTGGCGGTGAACACTGAAACTTTCTTT. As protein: CASSLGVAVNTETFF. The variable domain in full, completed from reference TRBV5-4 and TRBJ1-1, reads ETGVTQSPTHLIKTRGQQVTLRCSSQSGHNTVSWYQQALGQGPQFIFQYYREEENGRGNFPPRFSGLQFPNYSSELNVNALELDDSALYLCASSLGVAVNTETFFGQGTRLTVV.

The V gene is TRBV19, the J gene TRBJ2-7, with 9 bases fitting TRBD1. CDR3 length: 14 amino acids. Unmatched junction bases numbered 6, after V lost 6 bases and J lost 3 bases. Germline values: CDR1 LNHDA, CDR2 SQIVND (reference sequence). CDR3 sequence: CASRAGTGSYEQYF. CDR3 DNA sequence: TGTGCCAGTAGAGCCGGGACAGGGAGCTACGAGCAGTACTTC.

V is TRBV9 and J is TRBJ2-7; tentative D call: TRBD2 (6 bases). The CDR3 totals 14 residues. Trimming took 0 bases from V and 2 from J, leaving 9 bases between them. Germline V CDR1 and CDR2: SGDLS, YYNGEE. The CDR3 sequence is CASSVAAGTYEQYF. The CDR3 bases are TGTGCCAGCAGCGTAGCTGCGGGGACCTACGAGCAGTACTTC.